Listed below are T cell receptor beta chains from one sample, sequenced in a study of T cells in tuberculosis. Using immunoSEQ multiplex PCR, the repertoire was profiled, and TCRdb retains in-frame clones only, with some absent. The repertoire holds tens of thousands of clones, about 90% seen once, with about 7.4% in the top ten. Material: PBMCs. The receptors come from a donor between 10 and 35 years old with latent tuberculosis or without tuberculosis infection. Some clones in this sample may be carry-over from other donors' samples. The CDR3 runs from the conserved cysteine through the conserved F or W. D genes are given only for firm matches. Size is stated for part of the rows, as once, few or many counts, or as a class when the clone is expanded.

j_call: TRBJ1-4
d_call: NA
clone_size: NA
v_call: TRBV19
cdr3_aa: CASSRTVPEKLFF
cdr3_nt: TGTGCCAGTAGCCGGACAGTGCCTGAAAAACTGTTTTTT

j_call: TRBJ2-3
d_call: TRBD2
clone_size: NA
v_call: TRBV30
cdr3_aa: CAWRLAGVVAQYF
cdr3_nt: TGTGCCTGGAGACTAGCGGGAGTAGTCGCGCAGTATTTT

j_call: TRBJ1-1
d_call: NA
clone_size: few
v_call: TRBV6-1
cdr3_aa: CASSERGDTEAFF
cdr3_nt: TGTGCCAGCAGTGAACGGGGGGACACTGAAGCTTTCTTT

j_call: TRBJ1-5
d_call: NA
clone_size: NA
v_call: TRBV15
cdr3_aa: CATSRDPGGNQPQHF
cdr3_nt: TGTGCCACCAGCAGAGATCCGGGGGGAAATCAGCCCCAGCATTTT

j_call: TRBJ1-1
d_call: NA
clone_size: NA
v_call: TRBV6-6
cdr3_aa: CASTDPGDPVNTEAFF
cdr3_nt: TGTGCCAGCACCGACCCAGGGGATCCCGTAAACACTGAAGCTTTCTTT

j_call: TRBJ2-2
d_call: NA
clone_size: NA
v_call: TRBV25-1
cdr3_aa: CASREVSNPRYTGELFF
cdr3_nt: TGTGCCAGCAGGGAGGTGAGTAACCCTAGATACACCGGGGAGCTGTTTTTT

j_call: TRBJ2-7
d_call: TRBD2
clone_size: NA
v_call: TRBV27
cdr3_aa: CASSPRLAVGYEQYF
cdr3_nt: TGTGCCAGCAGTCCAAGACTAGCGGTAGGCTACGAGCAGTACTTC

j_call: TRBJ2-2
d_call: TRBD1
clone_size: NA
v_call: TRBV6-4
cdr3_aa: CASSPQGVTGTGELFF
cdr3_nt: TGTGCCAGCAGCCCACAGGGGGTGACGGGCACCGGGGAGCTGTTTTTT

j_call: TRBJ1-1
d_call: NA
clone_size: NA
v_call: TRBV4-1
cdr3_aa: CASSQIVTDGRKAFF
cdr3_nt: TGCGCCAGCAGCCAAATCGTAACTGATGGGAGAAAAGCTTTCTTT

j_call: TRBJ2-7
d_call: NA
clone_size: NA
v_call: TRBV5-1
cdr3_aa: CASSLAGADSYEQYF
cdr3_nt: TGCGCCAGCAGCTTGGCAGGGGCGGACTCCTACGAGCAGTACTTC

j_call: TRBJ2-7
d_call: NA
clone_size: NA
v_call: TRBV4-1
cdr3_aa: CASSQSVGWGRASYEQYF
cdr3_nt: TGCGCCAGCAGCCAATCCGTGGGATGGGGGCGAGCCTCCTACGAGCAGTACTTC

j_call: TRBJ1-4
d_call: NA
clone_size: NA
v_call: TRBV10-2
cdr3_aa: CASRGSGVEKLFF
cdr3_nt: TGCGCCAGCAGGGGGAGCGGGGTTGAAAAACTGTTTTTT

j_call: TRBJ1-5
d_call: NA
clone_size: NA
v_call: TRBV6-5
cdr3_aa: CASRGSQGQPQHF
cdr3_nt: TGTGCCAGCAGGGGCAGCCAGGGTCAGCCCCAGCATTTT